This T cell receptor (beta chain) was observed in a study of T-cell reconstitution after alpha-beta-depleted transplantation in children. Study-wide points: Counts and diversity of T cells one year after transplant came mostly from newly produced T cells.

Construction of the TCRbeta library involved unique molecular identifiers. One entry per CDR3 protein, called by TCRdb with MiXCR from the PCR reads. The data hold 500,000 to 750,000 distinct CDR3 sequences, with over 20% observed a single time. Turning to this clonotype: Its antigen is unknown.

CDR3 length: 13 amino acids. The V gene lost 0 bases and the J gene lost 6 bases, with 11 bases spanning the gap. Germline V gene lookup returns CDR1 GTSNPN and CDR2 SVGIG (reference sequence). This specimen was PBMCs, taken before TCRalphabeta/CD19-depleted stem cell transplant. The TCR originated in a boy in the first two years of life with Wiskott-Aldrich syndrome, due to receive a stem cell transplant. This chain uses TRBV30 with TRBJ1-1, with D uncertain. CDR3 region: CAWSVIGFSEAFF. In nucleotides, the CDR3 is TGTGCCTGGAGTGTAATAGGGTTCTCTGAAGCTTTCTTT.